The 18 T cell receptor beta chains in this list originate from one sample, sequenced in a study of Ad26.COV2.S vaccination and SARS-CoV-2 variants. This table comes from immunoSEQ multiplex PCR, and its TCRdb copy is limited to in-frame clones, with some not included. The table has fewer than 900,000 clones, 89% seen once; the top ten hold over 1.3%. Treatment indicated: around 19 received Ad26.COV2.S at low or high dose, single or two shots; a few received placebo; per-sample allocation not given. Vaccine and placebo recipients were sampled on day 63 after the first injection. The material sequenced was peripheral blood, taken in a trial of Ad26.COV2.S vaccine versus placebo. Receptors were obtained from a person between 18 and 60 years old who received the Ad26.COV2.S COVID-19 vaccine or a placebo.

The chain links TRBV7-3 to TRBJ2-1, with D possibly being TRBD2 (6 bases). The CDR3 runs to 18 residues. Germline-derived CDR1 and CDR2 are SGHTA and FQGTGA. Between the trimmed V and J ends, which lost 1 base and 0 bases, there was a span of 16 bases. In nucleotides, the CDR3 is TGTGCCAGCAGCTTAAACCCCTCTAGCGCCAACTCCTACAATGAGCAGTTCTTC. Translating gives CASSLNPSSANSYNEQFF.

Details on this clone: The same CDR3 arises from other DNA sequences in this sample as well. The genes are TRBV3-1 (or the pseudogene TRBV3-2) and TRBJ2-3; TRBD2 matches 14 bases. The CDR3 length is 16 residues. Unmatched junction bases numbered 4, after V lost 3 bases and J lost 5 bases. In germline, CDR1 is LGHDT, CDR2 YNNKEL (reference sequence). The CDR3 nucleotides are TGTGCCAGCAGCCACGGACTAGCGGGAGGCGAAGATACGCAGTATTTT. This sequence encodes CASSHGLAGGEDTQYF.

The rearrangement uses TRBV18 and TRBJ2-2, with TRBD2 matching 9 bases. The CDR3 extends over 16 amino acids. Germline V lookup: CDR1 KGHSH, CDR2 LQKENI. The ends lost 3 bases at V and 1 base at J; junction bases unmatched: 3. The CDR3 sequence: CASSPLAGRNTGELFF. CDR3 nucleotides: TGTGCCAGCTCACCGCTAGCGGGAAGGAACACCGGGGAGCTGTTTTTT.

The V gene is TRBV5-4, the J gene TRBJ2-5, with 9 bases matching TRBD2. The trim removed 0 bases at V and 3 bases at J, leaving 9 bases unmatched. The CDR3 contains 17 residues. CDR1 is SGHNT, CDR2 YYREEE, per germline (reference sequence). As DNA, the CDR3 is TGTGCCAGCAGCTTGGGGCTTTCTAGCGGGGAGAAAGAGACCCAGTACTTC. Translating gives CASSLGLSSGEKETQYF.

The CDR3 DNA follows: TGTGCCAGCACCACTCCCCTTCGGGCTAGCCCCTACAATGAGCAGTTCTTC. This translates into CASTTPLRASPYNEQFF. The chain links TRBV7-9 to TRBJ2-1, with D possibly matching TRBD2 (5 bases). V lost 7 bases, J lost 2 bases, and 21 bases lay in between. This CDR3 is 17 amino acids long. The germline V gene has CDR1 SEHNR and CDR2 FQNEAQ (reference sequence).

The chain couples TRBV10-2 to TRBJ1-2; D perhaps matches TRBD1 (5 bases). V was pared by 6 bases and J by 4 bases, with 18 bases between. Germline values: CDR1 WSHSY, CDR2 SAAADI. CDR3 length: 15 amino acids. The CDR3 reads CASRPGWDGSYGYTF. For the CDR3, the DNA is TGCGCCAGCAGGCCTGGGTGGGACGGCAGCTATGGCTACACCTTC.

The chain links TRBV15 to TRBJ1-5; possible D gene TRBD1, 5 bases. The germline V gene encodes CDR1 LNHNV and CDR2 YYDKDF (reference sequence). The CDR3 length is 14 residues. V lost 8 bases to trimming and J lost 4 bases, with 15 bases between them. CDR3 sequence: CATVPQGTNQPQHF. As DNA, the CDR3 is TGTGCCACCGTTCCCCAAGGGACGAATCAGCCCCAGCATTTT.

On this clone itself: The same CDR3 can be traced to other DNA sequences in this sample. CDR3 nucleotides: TGTGCCAGCAGTCTTCGACAGGGTCTCTACGAGCAGTACTTC. The encoded protein is CASSLRQGLYEQYF. The chain couples TRBV27 to TRBJ2-7; 7 bases match TRBD1. CDR1 MNHEY and CDR2 SMNVEV come from the germline V gene (reference sequence). This CDR3 contains 14 residues. With 5 bases clipped from V and 3 bases from J, the junction kept 7 bases outside the gene matches.

The rearrangement links TRBV5-1 to TRBJ1-6; weak D call: TRBD1 (6 bases). Germline CDR1 and CDR2: SGHRS and YFSETQ. V was cut by 0 bases and J by 6 bases, with 10 bases left in between. This CDR3 contains 15 residues. The CDR3 sequence: CASSLVWGPNSPLHF. CDR3 bases: TGCGCCAGCAGCTTGGTTTGGGGGCCTAATTCACCCCTCCACTTT.

The chain has TRBV2 and TRBJ1-6; no clear D gene. The V gene lost 6 bases and the J gene lost 0 bases, with 12 bases spanning the gap. This CDR3 is 16 amino acids long. Germline V CDR1 and CDR2: SNHLY, FYNNEI. The CDR3 spells CASSDHLSSYNSPLHF. The CDR3 region has the DNA TGTGCCAGCAGCGACCACCTGAGCTCCTATAATTCACCCCTCCACTTT.

This clone has just one count. V and J are TRBV6-2 or TRBV6-3 and TRBJ2-1; 7 bases are a match to TRBD1. This CDR3 region has 15 residues. The germline V gene has CDR1 MNHEY and CDR2 SVGEGT. Trimming at V came to 5 bases and at J to 7 bases, leaving 11 bases not matched to a gene. CDR3 protein: CASSTGTARLNEQFF. Written as DNA, the CDR3 is TGTGCCAGCAGTACCGGGACAGCGAGGCTGAATGAGCAGTTCTTC.

In the case of this clone: The same CDR3 arises from other DNA sequences in this sample as well. The CDR3 DNA is TGTGCCAGCAGTTACGGGGGGCAGCCCCAGCATTTT. Translating gives CASSYGGQPQHF. The J gene is TRBJ1-5, the V gene TRBV6-2 or TRBV6-3, with D possibly TRBD1 on 5 matching bases. This CDR3 is built from 12 residues. V was cut by 2 bases and J by 7 bases, with 6 bases left in between. Germline CDR1 and CDR2: MNHEY and SVGEGT.

This clone showed up just once. V is TRBV2 and J is TRBJ2-1, with no clear D. Germline loops: CDR1 SNHLY, CDR2 FYNNEI. CDR3 size: 15 residues. Trimming pared 2 bases from V and 5 bases from J, leaving 13 bases between. CDR3 nucleotide sequence: TGTGCCAGCAGTGAAACGGGCTACCTAAACAATGAGCAGTTCTTC. The encoded protein is CASSETGYLNNEQFF.

This clone was recorded once. The V gene is TRBV12-3 or TRBV12-4, the J gene TRBJ2-2; D unclear. This CDR3 is 13 amino acids long. V lost 10 bases, J lost 1 base, and 10 bases lay in between. CDR3 sequence reads: CANRMMNTGELFF. The CDR3 bases are TGTGCCAACCGTATGATGAACACCGGGGAGCTGTTTTTT.

The genes are TRBV5-1 and TRBJ1-4; TRBD1 agrees at 8 bases. Unmatched junction bases numbered 3, after V lost 1 base and J lost 10 bases. The germline CDR1 and CDR2 sequences are SGHRS and YFSETQ. The CDR3 has 13 residues. For the CDR3, the DNA is TGCGCCAGCAGCTTGTCCGACAGGGGAAAACTGTTTTTT. It specifies CASSLSDRGKLFF.

The V gene is TRBV5-4, the J gene TRBJ2-1; TRBD2 might be the D (5 bases). The germline V gene has CDR1 SGHNT and CDR2 YYREEE (reference sequence). V lost 4 bases to trimming and J lost 9 bases, with 17 bases between them. The CDR3 contains 14 residues. The CDR3 region has the DNA TGTGCCAGCAGCCTGCAATCAACTAGTTCTGAGCAGTTCTTC. This sequence encodes CASSLQSTSSEQFF. The full variable domain, rest sourced from reference TRBV5-4 and TRBJ2-1, is ETGVTQSPTHLIKTRGQQVTLRCSSQSGHNTVSWYQQALGQGPQFIFQYYREEENGRGNFPPRFSGLQFPNYSSELNVNALELDDSALYLCASSLQSTSSEQFFGPGTRLTVL.

Remarks on this clone: In the same sample, other DNA sequences code for this CDR3. This chain connects TRBV5-4 to TRBJ1-6; the D is unclear. Trimming took off 2 bases at V and 7 bases at J, with 7 bases between the two ends. The CDR3 extends over 13 amino acids. Per the germline V gene, CDR1 is SGHNT and CDR2 is YYREEE (reference sequence). The CDR3 DNA reads as TGTGCCAGCAGCTTAGACACCAATTCACCCCTCCACTTT. Protein: CASSLDTNSPLHF. Looking up the rest from reference TRBV5-4 and TRBJ1-6 gives the full variable domain: ETGVTQSPTHLIKTRGQQVTLRCSSQSGHNTVSWYQQALGQGPQFIFQYYREEENGRGNFPPRFSGLQFPNYSSELNVNALELDDSALYLCASSLDTNSPLHFGNGTRLTVT.

The V gene is TRBV5-1, the J gene TRBJ2-2, with 7 bases identical to TRBD1. There are 14 residues in the CDR3. Germline CDR1 and CDR2: SGHRS and YFSETQ. The J segment lost 5 bases and the V segment lost 2 bases, leaving 3 bases of the junction unmatched. CDR3 in DNA: TGCGCCAGCAGCTTTACAGGGGATACCGGGGAGCTGTTTTTT. This sequence encodes CASSFTGDTGELFF.